This TCR beta chain was profiled in a study of T cells in tuberculosis. Time point reported: new active TB diagnosis, blood taken before or within 7 days of starting treatment. HIV-seronegative South African adults aged 18 years or older had newly diagnosed active tuberculosis. This CDR3 has 17 amino acids. The V end was cut by 0 bases, the J end by 0 bases, with 12 bases between. Germline V gene sequence: CDR1 LGHNA, CDR2 YNFKEQ. Using immunoSEQ multiplex PCR, the repertoire was profiled, and TCRdb retains in-frame clones only, with some absent. Of tens of thousands of clones in the sample, under 95% were seen once.

The V and J genes are TRBV4-2 and TRBJ2-1, with D uncertain. Sequencing used PBMCs, obtained at tuberculosis diagnosis. This TCR came from an adult with tuberculosis. CDR3 loop: CASSQDNSLSSYNEQFF. The CDR3 nucleotides are TGTGCCAGCAGCCAAGATAATAGCCTGAGCTCCTACAATGAGCAGTTCTTC.